This is a list of T cell receptor beta chains from one sample in a study of blood T cells in healthy people across ages. TCRdb analysed the 5' RACE reads with MiXCR anew, one entry per CDR3 protein. Found here are about 1.4 million distinct CDR3 sequences, around 59% of them singletons; the top ten hold 5% to 7%. Input material: blood. The receptors stem from a man between 18 and 29 years old in good health. Each CDR3 is given with its conserved first and last residue. The order of the fields is V gene, D gene, J gene, clone size, CDR3 DNA, CDR3 protein. A D gene is named only where the DNA matches it firmly. A clone size is listed for some rows: how often the clone was seen (once, few, many), or a class if it is expanded.

TRBV27,-,TRBJ2-7,-,TGTGCCAGCAGGTTGCAGGCTACAAATTTGTACGAGCAGTACTTC,CASRLQATNLYEQYF
TRBV6-5,TRBD1,TRBJ1-2,few,TGTGCCAGCAGTTCTAACCAGGGACAGACCTATGGCTACACCTTC,CASSSNQGQTYGYTF
TRBV9,-,TRBJ2-1,-,TGTGCCAGCAGCGTAGTCAGCAGGGGAACCAATGAGCAGTTCTTC,CASSVVSRGTNEQFF
TRBV4-3,-,TRBJ2-3,-,TGCGCCAGCAGCCAAGCGACGGCTACTAGCACAGATACGCAGTATTTT,CASSQATATSTDTQYF
TRBV2,TRBD2,TRBJ2-3,once,TGTGCCAGCAGTCTCACCGGGACTAGCTCCACAGATACGCAGTATTTT,CASSLTGTSSTDTQYF
TRBV5-6,-,TRBJ2-7,-,TGTGCCAGCAGCTTCCCAGGGAGTCAATCCTACGAGCAGTACTTC,CASSFPGSQSYEQYF
TRBV29-1,-,TRBJ2-1,few,TGCAGCGTTGAAGAAGGACCACGAGATTTCAATGAGCAGTTCTTC,CSVEEGPRDFNEQFF
TRBV6-5,-,TRBJ2-3,-,TGTGCCAGCAGTACAGGGCCGATCACAGATACGCAGTATTTT,CASSTGPITDTQYF
TRBV28,TRBD1,TRBJ2-7,-,TGTGCCAGCAGGGCCGGGACAGAGTTCTTATACGAGCAGTACTTC,CASRAGTEFLYEQYF
TRBV11-1,-,TRBJ1-1,-,TGTGCCAGCAGCTTAAAGAGCCTGCTGGACACTGAAGCTTTCTTT,CASSLKSLLDTEAFF
TRBV10-3,-,TRBJ1-2,-,TGTGTCATCAGTGGCCCGGGGGGTACAGTACCTAAAACCTATGGCTACACCTTC,CVISGPGGTVPKTYGYTF
TRBV7-2,TRBD1,TRBJ1-5,-,TGTGCCAGCAGCCCATCCGGGACAGCGTCGGATCAGCCCCAGCATTTT,CASSPSGTASDQPQHF
TRBV4-3,-,TRBJ2-3,few,TGCGCCAGCAGCCACGGGGGCCGCACAGATACGCAGTATTTT,CASSHGGRTDTQYF
TRBV4-3,-,TRBJ1-2,few,TGCGCCAGCAGCCAAGATATAGGACTGCGGGGCGGCTACACCTTC,CASSQDIGLRGGYTF
TRBV4-1,TRBD2,TRBJ2-3,-,TGCGCCAGCCTCGGAATCGGGGGGGCAGATACGCAGTATTTT,CASLGIGGADTQYF
TRBV20-1,TRBD2,TRBJ2-3,-,TGCAGTGGAAAGGCTAGCGGGAGTGCCTCCCATACGCAGTATTTT,CSGKASGSASHTQYF
TRBV27,TRBD2,TRBJ2-3,-,TGTGCCAGCAGTTTGCTAGCGGGAGCCTACACAGATACGCAGTATTTT,CASSLLAGAYTDTQYF
TRBV10-2,-,TRBJ1-5,-,TGCGCCAGCAGTTGGGACACTTGTCAGCCCCAGCATTTT,CASSWDTCQPQHF
TRBV29-1,-,TRBJ1-3,-,TGCAGCGTTGAATATGCGGAGGCGACCTCTGGAAACACCATATATTTT,CSVEYAEATSGNTIYF
TRBV4-1,TRBD2,TRBJ2-7,-,TGCGCCAGCAGCCCAGGGAGCGGGAGGACCTACGAGCAGTACTTC,CASSPGSGRTYEQYF
TRBV7-9,-,TRBJ2-7,-,TGTGCCAGCAGCACGGAGGGGGAAACCTACGAGCAGTACTTC,CASSTEGETYEQYF
TRBV5-5,TRBD1,TRBJ2-3,few,TGTGCCAGCAGCTTGGGCGACAGGGGGCACCCCACAGATACGCAGTATTTT,CASSLGDRGHPTDTQYF
TRBV4-1,-,TRBJ2-1,-,TGCGCCAGCAGCCAAGATGGGGAGTTTAGAACTAGTAGGGATGAGCAGTTCTTC,CASSQDGEFRTSRDEQFF
TRBV7-2,-,TRBJ2-2,-,TGTGCCAGCAGCTATCGACAGAACACCGGGGAGCTGTTTTTT,CASSYRQNTGELFF
TRBV20-1,TRBD1,TRBJ2-7,-,TGCAGTGCAAATCCGGGACAGATCGTCTACGAGCAGTACTTC,CSANPGQIVYEQYF
TRBV27,-,TRBJ2-6,few,TGTGCCAGCAGTTTATTGGGAGGGGGGCCTAGGGCCAACGTCCTGACTTTC,CASSLLGGGPRANVLTF
TRBV9,-,TRBJ2-3,-,TGTGCCAGCAGCGCGGGACCAACCATCCAAATCACAGATACGCAGTATTTT,CASSAGPTIQITDTQYF
TRBV10-1,TRBD2,TRBJ2-1,-,TGCGCCAGCAGCATGACTAGCGGGAGCTCCTACAATGAGCAGTTCTTC,CASSMTSGSSYNEQFF
TRBV20-1,TRBD1,TRBJ1-5,-,TGCAGTGCTCCCCCGGGACAGCCCGGCCAGCCCCAGCATTTT,CSAPPGQPGQPQHF
TRBV4-1,-,TRBJ1-6,-,TGCGCCAGCAGCCAAGAGAGGCGTCCGGGCTCCTATAATTCACCCCTCCACTTT,CASSQERRPGSYNSPLHF
TRBV10-3,TRBD2,TRBJ2-1,few,TGTGCCATCAGTGAGCACACTAGCGGGAAGGATGAGCAGTTCTTC,CAISEHTSGKDEQFF
TRBV13,TRBD2,TRBJ2-1,few,TGTGCCAGCAATTCCGTGGGAGGGAGGTCCTACAATGAGCAGTTCTTC,CASNSVGGRSYNEQFF
TRBV12-3/TRBV12-4,-,TRBJ2-5,-,TGTGCCAGCACCTCTCAAAACCAAGAGACCCAGTACTTC,CASTSQNQETQYF
TRBV29-1,-,TRBJ2-3,-,TGCAGCGTTGTGGAAAGCGGAGATACGCAGTATTTT,CSVVESGDTQYF
TRBV5-1,TRBD1,TRBJ2-7,-,TGCGCCAGCAGCTTGCGACAGGGGACGGGACATGAGCAGTACTTC,CASSLRQGTGHEQYF
TRBV7-6,TRBD1,TRBJ2-5,-,TGTGCCAGCACCCGAGACAGGGCCATAGAGACCCAGTACTTC,CASTRDRAIETQYF
TRBV4-3,TRBD1,TRBJ1-2,-,TGCGCCAGCAGCCGCGGGACAGCCTATGGCTACACCTTC,CASSRGTAYGYTF
TRBV20-1,TRBD1,TRBJ1-6,-,TGCAGTGCTAGATCCGGGACAGGGGTTCAGGCCCTCCACTTT,CSARSGTGVQALHF
TRBV7-9,TRBD2,TRBJ2-3,-,TGTGCCAGCAGCTTAGGATCCGGGGGGAGCGCAGATACGCAGTATTTT,CASSLGSGGSADTQYF
TRBV27,-,TRBJ2-1,-,TGTGCCAGCAGTCTGCAGGCAGGTCATATCTCCTACAATGAGCAGTTCTTC,CASSLQAGHISYNEQFF
TRBV28,-,TRBJ1-2,-,TGTGCCAGCACGGGTCCCATTGGCGGCTACACCTTC,CASTGPIGGYTF
TRBV20-1,TRBD1,TRBJ1-1,few,TGCAGCGCCCGGGACAGGGGGCTCCTGACTGAAGCTTTCTTT,CSARDRGLLTEAFF
TRBV12-3/TRBV12-4,TRBD2,TRBJ2-2,-,TGTGCCAGCAGCCCAACTAGCGGGAACGTCCCCTACACCGGGGAGCTGTTTTTT,CASSPTSGNVPYTGELFF
TRBV18,TRBD1,TRBJ1-4,-,TGTGCCAGCTCACCACCCGAGGACAGGGTAGGCGAAAAACTGTTTTTT,CASSPPEDRVGEKLFF
TRBV29-1,TRBD1,TRBJ1-1,few,TGCAGCGTTGAAACTTCGGGACAGGGTACTGAAGCTTTCTTT,CSVETSGQGTEAFF
TRBV7-9,-,TRBJ2-6,once,TGTGCCAGCAGCCCAACCGGGACTCCTGGGGCCAACGTCCTGACTTTC,CASSPTGTPGANVLTF
TRBV6-2/TRBV6-3,-,TRBJ2-1,-,TGTGCCAGTCAACGCCAGAGGCTGTACAATGAGCAGTTCTTC,CASQRQRLYNEQFF
TRBV6-2/TRBV6-3,-,TRBJ2-7,-,TGTGCCAGCAGTTACCAAAGGGACGAGCAGTACTTC,CASSYQRDEQYF
TRBV10-3,TRBD2,TRBJ2-1,-,TGTGCCACTCTAGCGGGAGGGCACTACAATGAGCAGTTCTTC,CATLAGGHYNEQFF
TRBV27,TRBD2,TRBJ2-7,-,TGTGCCAGCAGTCCATCGGGACTAGCGGTTGAGCAGTACTTC,CASSPSGLAVEQYF
TRBV20-1,TRBD1,TRBJ1-2,-,TGCAGTGCCACCGGGACAGGGGACGGCTACACCTTC,CSATGTGDGYTF
TRBV15,-,TRBJ2-6,-,TGTGCCACCAGCAGAGATCAAGACTCTGGGGCCAACGTCCTGACTTTC,CATSRDQDSGANVLTF
TRBV10-3,TRBD1,TRBJ2-1,few,TGTGCCATCAGCAGGACAGGGGGGAATAATGAGCAGTTCTTC,CAISRTGGNNEQFF